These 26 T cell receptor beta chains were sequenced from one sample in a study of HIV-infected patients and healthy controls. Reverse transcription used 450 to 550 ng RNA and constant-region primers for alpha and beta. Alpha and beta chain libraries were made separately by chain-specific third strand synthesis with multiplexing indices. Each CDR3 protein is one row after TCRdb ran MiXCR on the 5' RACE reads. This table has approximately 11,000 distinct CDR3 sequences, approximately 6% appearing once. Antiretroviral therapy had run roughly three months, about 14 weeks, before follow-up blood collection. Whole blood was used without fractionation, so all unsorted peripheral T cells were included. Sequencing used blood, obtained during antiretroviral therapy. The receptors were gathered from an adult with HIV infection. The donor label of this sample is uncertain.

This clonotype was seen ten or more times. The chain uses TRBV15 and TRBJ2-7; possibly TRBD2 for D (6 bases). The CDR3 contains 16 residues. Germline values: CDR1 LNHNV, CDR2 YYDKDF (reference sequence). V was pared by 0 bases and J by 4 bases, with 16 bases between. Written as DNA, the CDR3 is TGTGCCACCAGCAGAGATGTTGGGGGGTCTGGGTACGAGCAGTACTTC. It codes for CATSRDVGGSGYEQYF. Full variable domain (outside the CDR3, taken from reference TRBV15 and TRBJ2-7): DAMVIQNPRYQVTQFGKPVTLSCSQTLNHNVMYWYQQKSSQAPKLLFHYYDKDFNNEADTPDNFQSRRPNTSFCFLDIRSPGLGDTAMYLCATSRDVGGSGYEQYFGPGTRLTVT.

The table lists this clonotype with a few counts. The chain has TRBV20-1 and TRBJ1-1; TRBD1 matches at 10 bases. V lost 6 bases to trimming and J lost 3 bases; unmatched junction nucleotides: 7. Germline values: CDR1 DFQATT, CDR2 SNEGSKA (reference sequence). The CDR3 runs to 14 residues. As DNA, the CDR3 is TGCAGTGCCCAGACAGGGGGCTGGGACACTGAAGCTTTCTTT. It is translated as CSAQTGGWDTEAFF.

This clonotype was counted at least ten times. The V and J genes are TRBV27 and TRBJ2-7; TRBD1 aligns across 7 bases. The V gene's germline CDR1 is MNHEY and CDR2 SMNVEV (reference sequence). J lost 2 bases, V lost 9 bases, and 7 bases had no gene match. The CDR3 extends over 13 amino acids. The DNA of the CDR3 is TGTGCCAGTGGAGGACAGGCGGCCTACGAGCAGTACTTC. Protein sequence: CASGGQAAYEQYF.

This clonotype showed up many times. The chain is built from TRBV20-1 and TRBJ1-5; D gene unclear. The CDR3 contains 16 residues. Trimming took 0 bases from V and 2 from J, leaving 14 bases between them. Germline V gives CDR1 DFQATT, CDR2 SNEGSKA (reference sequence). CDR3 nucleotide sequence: TGCAGTGCTAGAGATCTCAGGTTTGGGGGCAATCAGCCCCAGCATTTT. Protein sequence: CSARDLRFGGNQPQHF.

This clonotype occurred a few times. CDR3 nucleotide sequence: TGTGCCAGCAGTATTGGTAGCAATCAGCCCCAGCATTTT. Encoded protein: CASSIGSNQPQHF. This rearrangement joins TRBV12-3 or TRBV12-4 to TRBJ1-5, with D unclear. The CDR3 runs 13 residues. Trimming shortened V by 5 bases and J by 0 bases, and 5 bases separated the two germline ends.

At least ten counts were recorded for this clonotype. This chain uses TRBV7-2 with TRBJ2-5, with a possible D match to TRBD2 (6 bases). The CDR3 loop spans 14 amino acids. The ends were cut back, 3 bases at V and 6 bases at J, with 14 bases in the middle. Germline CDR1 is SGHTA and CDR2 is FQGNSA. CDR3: CASSFGGIMKTQYF. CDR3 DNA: TGTGCCAGCAGCTTTGGGGGGATAATGAAGACCCAGTACTTC.

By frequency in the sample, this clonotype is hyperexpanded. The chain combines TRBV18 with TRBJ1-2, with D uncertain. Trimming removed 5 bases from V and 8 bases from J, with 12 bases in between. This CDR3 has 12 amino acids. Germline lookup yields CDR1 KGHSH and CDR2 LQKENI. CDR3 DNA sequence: TGTGCCAGCTCAACCGGGGAGAGCGGCTACACCTTC. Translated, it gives CASSTGESGYTF.

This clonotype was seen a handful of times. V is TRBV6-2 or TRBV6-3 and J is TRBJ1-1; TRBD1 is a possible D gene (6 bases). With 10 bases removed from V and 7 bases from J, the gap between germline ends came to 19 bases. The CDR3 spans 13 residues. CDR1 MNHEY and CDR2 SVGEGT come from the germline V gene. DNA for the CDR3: TGTGCCACCCTACAGGGAGAGAAGGTTGAAGCTTTCTTT. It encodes CATLQGEKVEAFF.

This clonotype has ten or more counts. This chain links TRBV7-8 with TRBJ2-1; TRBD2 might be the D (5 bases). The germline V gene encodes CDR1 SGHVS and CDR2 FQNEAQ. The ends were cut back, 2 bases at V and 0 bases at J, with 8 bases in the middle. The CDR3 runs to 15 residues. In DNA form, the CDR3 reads TGTGCCAGCAGCTTACTAGGAGGCTCCTACAATGAGCAGTTCTTC. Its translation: CASSLLGGSYNEQFF.

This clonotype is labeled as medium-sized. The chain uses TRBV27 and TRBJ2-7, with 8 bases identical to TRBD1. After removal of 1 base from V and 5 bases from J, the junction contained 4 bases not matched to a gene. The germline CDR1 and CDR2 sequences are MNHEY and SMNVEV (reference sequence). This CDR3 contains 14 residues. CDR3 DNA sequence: TGTGCCAGCAGTTTATGGGGGACAGGAAACGAGCAGTACTTC. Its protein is CASSLWGTGNEQYF.

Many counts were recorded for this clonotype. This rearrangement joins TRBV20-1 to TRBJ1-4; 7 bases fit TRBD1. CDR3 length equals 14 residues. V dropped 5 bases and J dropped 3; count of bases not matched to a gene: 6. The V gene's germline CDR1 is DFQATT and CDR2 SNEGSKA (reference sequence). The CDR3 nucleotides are TGCAGTGCTCTGAAGACAGGGTCTAATGAAAAACTGTTTTTT. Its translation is CSALKTGSNEKLFF.

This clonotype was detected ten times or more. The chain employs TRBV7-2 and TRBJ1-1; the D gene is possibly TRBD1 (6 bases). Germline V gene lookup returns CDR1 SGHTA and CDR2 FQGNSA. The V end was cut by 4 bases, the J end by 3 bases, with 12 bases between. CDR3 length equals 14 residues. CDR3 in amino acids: CASSSQGMDTEAFF. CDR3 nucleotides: TGTGCCAGCAGCTCCCAGGGGATGGACACTGAAGCTTTCTTT.

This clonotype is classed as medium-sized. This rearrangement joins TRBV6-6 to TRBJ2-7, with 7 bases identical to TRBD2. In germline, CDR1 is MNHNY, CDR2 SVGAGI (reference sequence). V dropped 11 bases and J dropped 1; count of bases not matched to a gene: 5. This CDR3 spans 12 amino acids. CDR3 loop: CAGGGTSYEQYF. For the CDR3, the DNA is TGTGCCGGCGGGGGTACTTCCTACGAGCAGTACTTC.

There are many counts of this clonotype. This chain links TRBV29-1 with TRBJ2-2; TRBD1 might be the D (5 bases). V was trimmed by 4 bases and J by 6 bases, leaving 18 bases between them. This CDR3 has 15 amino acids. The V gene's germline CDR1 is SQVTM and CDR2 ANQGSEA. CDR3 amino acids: CSVGIQDNPAGELFF. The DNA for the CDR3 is TGCAGCGTTGGCATACAGGACAACCCGGCCGGGGAGCTGTTTTTT.

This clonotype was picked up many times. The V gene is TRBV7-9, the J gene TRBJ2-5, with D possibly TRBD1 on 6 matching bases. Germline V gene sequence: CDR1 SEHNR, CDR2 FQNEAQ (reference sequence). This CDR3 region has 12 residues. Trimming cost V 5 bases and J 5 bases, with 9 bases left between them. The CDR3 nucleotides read TGTGCCAGCAGCGTAGGGGGTGAGACCCAGTACTTC. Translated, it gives CASSVGGETQYF.

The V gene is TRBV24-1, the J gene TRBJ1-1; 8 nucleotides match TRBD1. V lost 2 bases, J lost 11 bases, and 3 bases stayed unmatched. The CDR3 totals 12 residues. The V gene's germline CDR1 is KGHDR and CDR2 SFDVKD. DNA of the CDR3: TGTGCCACCAGTGATTCGGACAGGGAGGCTTTCTTT. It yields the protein CATSDSDREAFF.

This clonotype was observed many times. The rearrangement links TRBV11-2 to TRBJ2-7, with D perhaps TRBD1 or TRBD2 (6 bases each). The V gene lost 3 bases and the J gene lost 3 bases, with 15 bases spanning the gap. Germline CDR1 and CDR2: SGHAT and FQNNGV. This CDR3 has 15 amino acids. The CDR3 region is CASSFEGGAFYEQYF. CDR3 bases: TGTGCCAGCAGCTTCGAGGGGGGCGCATTCTACGAGCAGTACTTC. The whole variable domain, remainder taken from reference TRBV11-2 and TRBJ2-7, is EAGVAQSPRYKIIEKRQSVAFWCNPISGHATLYWYQQILGQGPKLLIQFQNNGVVDDSQLPKDRFSAERLKGVDSTLKIQPAKLEDSAVYLCASSFEGGAFYEQYFGPGTRLTVT.

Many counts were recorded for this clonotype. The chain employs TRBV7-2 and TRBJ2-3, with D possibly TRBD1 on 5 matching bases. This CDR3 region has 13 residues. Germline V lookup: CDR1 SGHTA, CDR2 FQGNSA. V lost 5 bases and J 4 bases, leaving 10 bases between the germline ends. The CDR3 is CASSPGPSDTQYF. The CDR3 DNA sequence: TGTGCCAGCAGCCCAGGGCCCTCAGATACGCAGTATTTT.

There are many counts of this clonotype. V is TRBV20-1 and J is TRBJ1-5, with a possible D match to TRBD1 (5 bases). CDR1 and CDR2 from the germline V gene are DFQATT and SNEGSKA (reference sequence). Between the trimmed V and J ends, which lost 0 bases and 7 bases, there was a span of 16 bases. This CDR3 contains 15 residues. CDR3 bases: TGCAGTGCTAGAGAAGGGGAGCAGAGGGGACAGCCCCAGCATTTT. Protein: CSAREGEQRGQPQHF.

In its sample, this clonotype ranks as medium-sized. DNA for the CDR3: TGTGCCAGCAGCGTATTAGGGCAGGACGATGGCTACACCTTC. As protein: CASSVLGQDDGYTF. The J gene is TRBJ1-2, the V gene TRBV9; no clear D gene. Germline assignment: CDR1 SGDLS and CDR2 YYNGEE. The V end lost 1 base, the J end lost 6 bases, and 13 bases lay between the germline ends. The CDR3 extends over 14 amino acids.

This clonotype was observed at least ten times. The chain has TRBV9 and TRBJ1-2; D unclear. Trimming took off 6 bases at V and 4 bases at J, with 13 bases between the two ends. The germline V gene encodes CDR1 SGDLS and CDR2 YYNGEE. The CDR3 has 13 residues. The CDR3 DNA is TGTGCCAGCACCGAGGACGGTAGCTATGGCTACACCTTC. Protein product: CASTEDGSYGYTF.

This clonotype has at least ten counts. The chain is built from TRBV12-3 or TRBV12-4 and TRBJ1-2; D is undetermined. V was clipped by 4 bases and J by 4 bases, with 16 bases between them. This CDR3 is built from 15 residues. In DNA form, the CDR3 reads TGTGCCAGCAGTTCCGACCGTCCGGCACTCTATGGCTACACCTTC. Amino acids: CASSSDRPALYGYTF.

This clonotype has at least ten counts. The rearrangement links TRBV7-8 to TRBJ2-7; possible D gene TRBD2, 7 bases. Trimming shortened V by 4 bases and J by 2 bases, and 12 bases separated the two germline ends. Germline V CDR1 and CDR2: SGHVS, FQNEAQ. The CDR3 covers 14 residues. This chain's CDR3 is CASSWGGSAYEQYF. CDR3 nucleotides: TGTGCCAGCAGCTGGGGGGGCTCCGCCTACGAGCAGTACTTC. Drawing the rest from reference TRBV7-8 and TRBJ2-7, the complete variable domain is GAGVSQSPRYKVAKRGQDVALRCDPISGHVSLFWYQQALGQGPEFLTYFQNEAQLDKSGLPSDRFFAERPEGSVSTLKIQRTQQEDSAVYLCASSWGGSAYEQYFGPGTRLTVT.

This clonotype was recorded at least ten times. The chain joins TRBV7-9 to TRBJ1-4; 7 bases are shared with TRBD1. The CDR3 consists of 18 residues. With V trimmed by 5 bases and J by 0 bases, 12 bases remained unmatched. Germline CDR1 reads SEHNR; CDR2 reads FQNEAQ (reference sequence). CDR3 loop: CASSPQTGLTATNEKLFF. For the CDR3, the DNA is TGTGCCAGCAGCCCACAGACAGGGCTGACGGCAACTAATGAAAAACTGTTTTTT.

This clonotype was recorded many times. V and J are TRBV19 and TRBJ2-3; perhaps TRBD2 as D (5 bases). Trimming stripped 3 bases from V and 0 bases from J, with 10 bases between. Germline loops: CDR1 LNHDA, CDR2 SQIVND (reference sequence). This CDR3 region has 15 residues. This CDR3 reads CASSISAASTDTQYF. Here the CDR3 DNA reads TGTGCCAGTAGTATCTCAGCGGCTAGCACAGATACGCAGTATTTT.

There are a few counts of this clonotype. As DNA, the CDR3 is TGTGCCAGTAGTAGGGGCGGGTCCTACGAGCAGTACTTC. Translating it yields CASSRGGSYEQYF. The chain couples TRBV19 to TRBJ2-7, with D perhaps assigned TRBD1 or TRBD2 (5 bases each). Germline assignment: CDR1 LNHDA and CDR2 SQIVND (reference sequence). CDR3 length equals 13 residues. Trimming cost V 4 bases and J 1 base, with 8 bases left between them. Full variable domain (missing parts from reference TRBV19 and TRBJ2-7): DGGITQSPKYLFRKEGQNVTLSCEQNLNHDAMYWYRQDPGQGLRLIYYSQIVNDFQKGDIAEGYSVSREKKESFPLTVTSAQKNPTAFYLCASSRGGSYEQYFGPGTRLTVT.